Included here is one T cell receptor beta chain sequence, with context. The sample originates from a study of blood T cell repertoires in COVID-19. The CDR3 extends over 13 amino acids. With 8 bases clipped from V and 8 bases from J, the junction kept 9 bases outside the gene matches. Germline CDR1 is MNHEY and CDR2 is SVGAGI. Generated by immunoSEQ multiplex PCR, the TCRdb table keeps only in-frame clones and is missing some. The data show tens of thousands of clones, 90% seen once. Input material: peripheral blood. The J gene is TRBJ1-3, the V gene TRBV6-5; 7 nucleotides line up with TRBD1. This receptor was identified in a man between 60 and 75 years old with acute or convalescent COVID-19. The CDR3 protein is CASFLGQSDTIYF. The CDR3 nucleotides are TGTGCCAGCTTCCTGGGACAGTCAGACACCATATATTTT.